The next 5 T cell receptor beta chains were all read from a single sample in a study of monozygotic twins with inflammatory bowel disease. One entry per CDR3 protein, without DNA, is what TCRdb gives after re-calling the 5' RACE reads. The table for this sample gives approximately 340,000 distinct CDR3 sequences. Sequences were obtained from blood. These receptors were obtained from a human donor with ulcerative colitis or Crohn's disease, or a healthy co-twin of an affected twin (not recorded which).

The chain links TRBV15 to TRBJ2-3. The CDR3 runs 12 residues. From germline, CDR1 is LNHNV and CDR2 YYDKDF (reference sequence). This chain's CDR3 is CATSRAAHTQYF.

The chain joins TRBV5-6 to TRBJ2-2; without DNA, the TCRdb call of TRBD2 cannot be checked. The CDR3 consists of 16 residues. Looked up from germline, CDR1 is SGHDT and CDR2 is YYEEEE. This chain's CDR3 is CASSVRGLAPTGELFF.

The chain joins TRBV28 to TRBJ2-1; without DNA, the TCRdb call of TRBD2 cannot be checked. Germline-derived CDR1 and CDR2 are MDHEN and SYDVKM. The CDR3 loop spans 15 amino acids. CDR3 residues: CASRAVAGALNEQFF.

The CDR3 protein is CASSQDWGSRQTQYF. The chain has TRBV4-1 and TRBJ2-5; TCRdb names TRBD2, which stays unverified in the absence of DNA. Germline V gene data show CDR1 as MGHRA and CDR2 as YSYEKL. The CDR3 sequence is 15 residues long.

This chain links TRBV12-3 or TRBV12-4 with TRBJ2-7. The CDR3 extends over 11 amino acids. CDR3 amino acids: CASSLLEEQYF.